The clone carrying this T cell receptor beta chain was observed a single time. Unmatched junction bases numbered 1, after V lost 3 bases and J lost 2 bases. The CDR3 has 14 residues. Germline assignment: CDR1 KGHSH and CDR2 LQKENI. This record comes from a study of blood T cell repertoires in COVID-19. Only in-frame clones appear in the TCRdb table, and some are missing; sequencing was by immunoSEQ multiplex PCR. The table shows approximately 150,000 clones, with 65% to 85% occurring only once. The TCR was taken from a man in his 70s who had been exposed to COVID-19. The sample taken for sequencing was PBMCs or T cells enriched from blood (not recorded which). This chain joins TRBV18 and TRBJ2-7; 10 nucleotides line up with TRBD1. The CDR3: CASSPGTGAYEQYF. CDR3 nucleotide sequence: TGTGCCAGCTCACCGGGGACAGGGGCCTACGAGCAGTACTTC.